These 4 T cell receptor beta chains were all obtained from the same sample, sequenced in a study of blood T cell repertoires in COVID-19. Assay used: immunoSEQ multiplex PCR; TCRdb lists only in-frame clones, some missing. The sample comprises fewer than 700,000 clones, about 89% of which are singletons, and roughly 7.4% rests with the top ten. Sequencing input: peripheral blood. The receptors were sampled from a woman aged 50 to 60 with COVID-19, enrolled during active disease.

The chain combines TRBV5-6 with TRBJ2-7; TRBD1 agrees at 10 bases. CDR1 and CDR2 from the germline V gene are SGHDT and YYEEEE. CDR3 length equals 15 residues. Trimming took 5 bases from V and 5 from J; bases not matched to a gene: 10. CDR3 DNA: TGTGCCAGCAGGCGGACCGGGACAGGGGCCCACGAGCAGTACTTC. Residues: CASRRTGTGAHEQYF.

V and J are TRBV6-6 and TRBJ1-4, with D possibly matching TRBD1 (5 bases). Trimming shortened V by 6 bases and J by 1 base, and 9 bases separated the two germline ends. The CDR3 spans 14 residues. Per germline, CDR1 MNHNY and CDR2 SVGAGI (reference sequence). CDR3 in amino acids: CASSPGGTNEKLFF. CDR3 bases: TGTGCCAGCAGCCCCGGGGGAACTAATGAAAAACTGTTTTTT.

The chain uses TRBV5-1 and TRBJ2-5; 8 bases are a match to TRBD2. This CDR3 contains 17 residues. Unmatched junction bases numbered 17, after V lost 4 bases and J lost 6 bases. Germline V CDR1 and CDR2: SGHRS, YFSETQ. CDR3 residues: CASSPTSLASGSKTQYF. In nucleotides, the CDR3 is TGCGCCAGCAGCCCAACCTCATTGGCTAGCGGGTCAAAGACCCAGTACTTC.

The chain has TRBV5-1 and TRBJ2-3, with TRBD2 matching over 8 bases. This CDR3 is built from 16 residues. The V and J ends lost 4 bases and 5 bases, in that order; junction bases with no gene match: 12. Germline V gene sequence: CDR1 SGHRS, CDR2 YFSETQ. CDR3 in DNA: TGCGCCAGCAGCCTCATAGCGGGGTCCAGGGGAGATACGCAGTATTTT. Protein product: CASSLIAGSRGDTQYF.